The entry below gives a single TCR beta chain sequence along with its context. The protocol was immunoSEQ multiplex PCR, while the TCRdb copy is restricted to in-frame clones and leaves out a portion. The data contain approximately 85,000 clones, approximately 84% of them singletons. The sample belongs to a study of identifying expanded T cells in peripheral blood. This CDR3 region has 15 residues. The germline V gene encodes CDR1 SGDLS and CDR2 YYNGEE. The V end lost 0 bases, the J end lost 8 bases, and 17 bases lay between the germline ends. V gene TRBV9 combines with J gene TRBJ1-2; D is uncertain. This TCR was sampled from a person aged 18 to 75 in good health. Material: blood. The CDR3 coding sequence is TGTGCCAGCAGCGTAGATGGGTCCCTCACGGGAGGCTACACCTTC. This encodes CASSVDGSLTGGYTF.